This note documents a single T cell receptor beta chain sequence. These data belong to a study of blood T cell repertoires in COVID-19. Looking at the study overall: The study drew acute and convalescent COVID-19 samples from the United States, Italy and Spain. T cells, B-cell-depleted T cells, or PBMCs provided the cDNA or gDNA that served as material.

Enrolled during active infection, Seattle patients were then followed longitudinally. The authors' processing: For nucleated cells, counts were estimated from reference gene primer amplification. Using immunoSEQ multiplex PCR, the repertoire was profiled, and TCRdb retains in-frame clones only, with some absent. V and J calls plus clone size are reproduced from that table; the DNA served to infer D and trimming. The data hold fewer than 250,000 clones, with 70% to 90% observed a single time. The CDR3 runs 14 residues. Trimming stripped 5 bases from V and 6 bases from J, with 17 bases between. Germline lookup yields CDR1 SGHVS and CDR2 FQNEAQ.

The sequence was collected from a man aged 45-65 years with COVID-19, enrolled during active disease. The sample consisted of peripheral blood. The chain carries TRBV7-8 and TRBJ2-7, with D possibly TRBD2 on 6 matching bases. The DNA of the CDR3 is TGTGCCAGCAGCACCCAGACTAGTCCTAGCGAGCAGTACTTC. Encoded protein: CASSTQTSPSEQYF.